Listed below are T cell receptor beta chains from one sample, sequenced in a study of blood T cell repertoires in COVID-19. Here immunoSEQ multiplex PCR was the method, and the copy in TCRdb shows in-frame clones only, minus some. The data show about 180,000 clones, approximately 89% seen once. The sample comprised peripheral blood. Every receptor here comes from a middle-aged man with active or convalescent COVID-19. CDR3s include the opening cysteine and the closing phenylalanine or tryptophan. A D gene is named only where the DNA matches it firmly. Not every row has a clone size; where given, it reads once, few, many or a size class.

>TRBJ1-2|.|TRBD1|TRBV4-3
CASSHPGQGANYGYTF
TGCGCCAGCAGCCATCCCGGACAGGGAGCTAACTATGGCTACACCTTC
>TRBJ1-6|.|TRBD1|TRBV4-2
CASSQDGQGTGSPLHF
TGTGCCAGCAGCCAAGATGGACAGGGAACGGGGTCACCCCTCCACTTT
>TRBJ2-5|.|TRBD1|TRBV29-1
CSASGQGRETQYF
TGCAGCGCCTCGGGACAGGGGCGGGAGACCCAGTACTTC
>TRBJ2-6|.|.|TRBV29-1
CSVEVTGAGTGANVLTF
TGCAGCGTTGAAGTGACTGGTGCGGGTACTGGGGCCAACGTCCTGACTTTC
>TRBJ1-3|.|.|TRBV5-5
CASSLGGRSGNTIYF
TGTGCCAGCAGCTTGGGAGGCCGCTCTGGAAACACCATATATTTT
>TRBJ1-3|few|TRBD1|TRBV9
CASSPIAGQGLNTIYF
TGTGCCAGCAGCCCTATTGCGGGACAGGGTTTAAACACCATATATTTT
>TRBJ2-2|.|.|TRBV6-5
CASSYSHGGGTGELFF
TGTGCCAGCAGTTACTCCCATGGGGGAGGCACCGGGGAGCTGTTTTTT
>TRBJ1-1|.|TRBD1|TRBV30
CAWSVVTGGLTKNTEAFF
TGTGCCTGGAGTGTTGTGACAGGGGGCCTAACAAAGAACACTGAAGCTTTCTTT
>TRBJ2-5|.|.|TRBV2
CASSETGTTETQYF
TGTGCCAGCAGTGAAACAGGCACGACAGAGACCCAGTACTTC
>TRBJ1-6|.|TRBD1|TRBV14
CASSQFDRGYSPLHF
TGTGCCAGCAGCCAGTTCGACAGGGGTTATTCACCCCTCCACTTT
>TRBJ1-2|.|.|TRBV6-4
CATSHSYGYTF
TGTGCCACCTCACACAGCTATGGCTACACCTTC
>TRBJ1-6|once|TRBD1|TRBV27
CASDPPGTANSPLHF
TGTGCCAGCGATCCACCAGGGACAGCAAATTCACCCCTCCACTTT
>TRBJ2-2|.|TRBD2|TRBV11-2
CATSPRGASTGELFF
TGTGCCACCTCCCCGCGGGGGGCTAGCACCGGGGAGCTGTTTTTT
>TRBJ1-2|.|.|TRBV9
CASSEKQGRNYGYTF
TGTGCCAGCAGCGAAAAACAGGGAAGAAACTATGGCTACACCTTC
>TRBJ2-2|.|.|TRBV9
CASSATVYANTGELFF
TGTGCCAGCAGCGCCACTGTTTATGCGAACACCGGGGAGCTGTTTTTT
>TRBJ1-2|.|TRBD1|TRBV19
CASSSEGTGGRRGYTF
TGTGCCAGTAGTAGCGAGGGGACAGGGGGTAGAAGAGGCTACACCTTC
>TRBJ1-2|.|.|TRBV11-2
CASSLQRNYGYTF
TGTGCCAGCAGCTTACAGCGTAACTATGGCTACACCTTC
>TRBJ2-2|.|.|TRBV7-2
CASSLAGLGVRAGELFF
TGTGCCAGCAGCTTAGCGGGTCTAGGGGTACGGGCCGGGGAGCTGTTTTTT
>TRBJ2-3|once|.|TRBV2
CASKTLQGVPDTQYF
TGTGCCAGCAAAACACTACAGGGAGTTCCAGATACGCAGTATTTT
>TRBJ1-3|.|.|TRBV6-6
CASSRTSWTPFSSDSGNTIYF
TGTGCCAGCAGCCGCACCTCTTGGACACCTTTTTCATCAGACTCTGGAAACACCATATATTTT
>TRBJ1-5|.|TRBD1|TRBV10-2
CASSESSTGGDQPQHF
TGCGCCAGCAGTGAGTCGAGCACAGGGGGCGACCAGCCCCAGCATTTT
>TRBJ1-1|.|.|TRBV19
CASSSARGNTEAFF
TGTGCCAGTAGTAGCGCCAGGGGAAACACTGAAGCTTTCTTT
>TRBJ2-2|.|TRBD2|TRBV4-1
CASSRYFSGGGRTGELFF
TGCGCCAGCAGCAGATATTTTAGCGGGGGGGGTCGCACCGGGGAGCTGTTTTTT
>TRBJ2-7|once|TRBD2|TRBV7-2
CASSSTSGDSYEQYF
TGTGCCAGCAGTTCGACTAGCGGGGACTCCTACGAGCAGTACTTC
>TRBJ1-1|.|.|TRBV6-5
CASSYGRGNTEAFF
TGTGCCAGCAGTTACGGTCGAGGGAACACTGAAGCTTTCTTT
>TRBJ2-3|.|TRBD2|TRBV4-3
CASSQDPGGAPTDTQYF
TGCGCCAGCAGCCAAGATCCCGGGGGGGCGCCGACAGATACGCAGTATTTT
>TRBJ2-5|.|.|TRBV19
CASSIGSPSMMETQYF
TGTGCCAGTAGTATAGGGAGCCCCTCGATGATGGAGACCCAGTACTTC
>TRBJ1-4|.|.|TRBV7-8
CASTSRGREFLMKELFF
TGTGCCAGCACGTCACGGGGTCGTGAATTTTTAATGAAGGAACTGTTTTTT
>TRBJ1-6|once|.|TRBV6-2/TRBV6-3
CASSDPPGDSPLHF
TGTGCCAGCAGTGACCCGCCGGGAGATTCACCCCTCCACTTT
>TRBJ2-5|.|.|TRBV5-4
CASSLPGERETQYF
TGTGCCAGCAGCTTGCCAGGGGAAAGAGAGACCCAGTACTTC
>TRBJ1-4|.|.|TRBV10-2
CASSEGEGKLFF
TGCGCCAGCAGTGAGGGGGAGGGAAAACTGTTTTTT
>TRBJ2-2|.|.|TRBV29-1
CSVGSTGSATGELFF
TGCAGCGTGGGGTCTACAGGGTCGGCCACCGGGGAGCTGTTTTTT
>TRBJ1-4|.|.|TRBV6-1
CASSEGGDNEKLFF
TGTGCCAGCAGTGAAGGCGGGGATAATGAAAAACTGTTTTTT
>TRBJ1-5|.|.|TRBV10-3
CAISQGIRNQPQHF
TGTGCCATCAGTCAGGGGATACGCAATCAGCCCCAGCATTTT
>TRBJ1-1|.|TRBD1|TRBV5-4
CASSLAGRGDTEAFF
TGTGCCAGCAGCTTGGCCGGCAGGGGGGATACTGAAGCTTTCTTT
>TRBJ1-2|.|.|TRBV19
CASSPPGQVDYGYTF
TGTGCCAGTAGTCCCCCGGGACAAGTTGACTATGGCTACACCTTC
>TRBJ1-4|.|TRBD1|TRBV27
CASSPQGYLANEKLFF
TGTGCCAGCAGTCCACAGGGGTATTTAGCTAATGAAAAACTGTTTTTT
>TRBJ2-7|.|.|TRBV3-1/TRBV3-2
CASSQDLWRSSYEQYF
TGTGCCAGCAGCCAAGATCTGTGGAGGAGTTCCTACGAGCAGTACTTC
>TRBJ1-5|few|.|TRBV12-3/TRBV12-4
CASSSTGSQPQHF
TGTGCCAGCAGTTCTACAGGGAGTCAGCCCCAGCATTTT
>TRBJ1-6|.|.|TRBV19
CASSRDNSPLHF
TGTGCCAGTAGTAGAGATAATTCACCCCTCCACTTT
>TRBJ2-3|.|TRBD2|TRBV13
CASSPTNSGDSDTQYF
TGTGCCAGCAGCCCCACAAATAGCGGGGACTCAGATACGCAGTATTTT
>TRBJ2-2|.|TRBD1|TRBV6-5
CASSWDRAIGELFF
TGTGCCAGCAGCTGGGACAGGGCAATCGGGGAGCTGTTTTTT
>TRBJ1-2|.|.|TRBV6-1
CASSDWGGAGSYGYTF
TGTGCCAGCAGTGATTGGGGGGGCGCTGGTAGCTATGGCTACACCTTC
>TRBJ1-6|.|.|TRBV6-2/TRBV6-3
CASSPRDLLNSPLHF
TGTGCCAGCAGCCCACGGGACTTACTGAATTCACCCCTCCACTTT
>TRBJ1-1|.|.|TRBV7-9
CASSNKNTEAFF
TGTGCCAGCAGCAACAAGAACACTGAAGCTTTCTTT
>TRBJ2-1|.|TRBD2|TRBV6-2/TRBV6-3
CASSQGLAGGLTRYNEQFF
TGTGCCAGCAGTCAAGGACTAGCGGGGGGCCTAACCAGGTACAATGAGCAGTTCTTC
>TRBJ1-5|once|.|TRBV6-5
CASRTQQGNQPQHF
TGTGCCAGCAGAACCCAGCAGGGAAATCAGCCCCAGCATTTT
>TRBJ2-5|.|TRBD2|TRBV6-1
CASSGGDYPIVTETQYF
TGTGCCAGCAGTGGGGGGGACTACCCGATTGTGACAGAGACCCAGTACTTC
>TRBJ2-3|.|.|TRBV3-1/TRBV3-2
CASGSGGSKRDTQYF
TGTGCCAGCGGGTCAGGAGGCTCCAAGAGGGATACGCAGTATTTT
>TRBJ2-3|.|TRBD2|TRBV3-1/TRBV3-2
CASSKRGLADLTDTQYF
TGTGCCAGCAGCAAACGGGGACTAGCGGACCTCACAGATACGCAGTATTTT
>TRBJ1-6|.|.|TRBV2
CASSGTRYNSPLHF
TGTGCCAGCAGTGGGACAAGATATAATTCACCCCTCCACTTT
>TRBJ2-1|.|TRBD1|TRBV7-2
CASSLDRGSYNEQFF
TGTGCCAGCAGCTTGGACAGGGGCTCCTACAATGAGCAGTTCTTC